This T cell receptor (beta chain) was sequenced during a study of T-cell memory formation after mild COVID-19. Points from the study as a whole: The study detected some responding clones in pre-infection memory, suggesting cross-reactive memory joined. There was a balanced CD4/CD8 profile in clones contracting day 15 to 85, and later expanders leaned CD4+. Mostly located in CM and EM were contracting CD4+ clones, with contracting CD8+ clones located in EMRA.

Libraries for TCRalpha and TCRbeta carried sample barcodes and unique molecular identifiers via 5'RACE. MiXCR, applied by TCRdb to the 5' RACE reads, yields one record per CDR3 protein. This sample has some 130,000 distinct CDR3 sequences, with approximately 16% found just once. A remark on this clonotype: As yet, its antigen is unknown.

The sequenced sample was PBMCs or a T cell subset sorted from them (not recorded which). This clonotype was sampled from an adult woman who had mild COVID-19 (a few samples of this study predate the infection). Cell type and time point are not known.

This chain's CDR3 is CASRSGLAAGNEQFF. CDR3 nucleotide sequence: TGCGCCAGCAGATCGGGACTAGCTGCCGGCAATGAGCAGTTCTTC. The rearrangement joins TRBV5-1 to TRBJ2-1, with 9 bases matching TRBD2. Per germline, CDR1 SGHRS and CDR2 YFSETQ. V shed 5 bases, J shed 6 bases, and the junction held 9 bases outside the gene matches. This CDR3 spans 15 amino acids.